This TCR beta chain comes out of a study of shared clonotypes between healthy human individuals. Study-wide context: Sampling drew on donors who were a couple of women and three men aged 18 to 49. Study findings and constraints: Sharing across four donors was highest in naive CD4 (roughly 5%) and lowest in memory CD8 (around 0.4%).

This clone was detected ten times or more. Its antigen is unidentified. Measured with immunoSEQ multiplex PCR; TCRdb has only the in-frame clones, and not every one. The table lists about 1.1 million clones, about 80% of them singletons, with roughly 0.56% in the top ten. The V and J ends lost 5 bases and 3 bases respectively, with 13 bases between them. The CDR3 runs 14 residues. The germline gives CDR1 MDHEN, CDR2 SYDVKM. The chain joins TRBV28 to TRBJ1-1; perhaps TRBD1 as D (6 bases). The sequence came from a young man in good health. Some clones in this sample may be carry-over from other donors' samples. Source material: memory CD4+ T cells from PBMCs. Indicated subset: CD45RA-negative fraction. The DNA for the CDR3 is TGTGCCAGCAGTGCGCAGGGGCGACACACTGAAGCTTTCTTT. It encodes CASSAQGRHTEAFF.